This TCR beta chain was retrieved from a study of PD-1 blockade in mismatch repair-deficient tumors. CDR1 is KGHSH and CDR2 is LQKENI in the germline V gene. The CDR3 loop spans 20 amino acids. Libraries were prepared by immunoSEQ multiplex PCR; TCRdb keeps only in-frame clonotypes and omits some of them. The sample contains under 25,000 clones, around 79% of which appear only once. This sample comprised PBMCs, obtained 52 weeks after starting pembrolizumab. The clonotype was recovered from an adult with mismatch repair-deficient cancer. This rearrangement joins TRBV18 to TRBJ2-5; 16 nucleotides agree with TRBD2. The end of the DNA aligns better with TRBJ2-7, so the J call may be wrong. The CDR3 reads CASSPSLGLAGGPFFYEQYF. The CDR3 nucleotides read TGTGCCAGCTCACCCTCCTTGGGACTAGCGGGAGGGCCGTTTTTCTACGAGCAGTACTTC.